The 18 T cell receptor beta chains below all came from one sample that was sequenced in a study of post-analysis software for immune sequencing data. These TCRs' antigens remain unknown. Unique molecular identifiers were carried by the TCR beta cDNA libraries. TCRdb re-called the PCR reads with MiXCR, one entry per CDR3 protein. Found here are 750,000 to 950,000 distinct CDR3 sequences, under 60% of them singletons; the top ten hold 4.9%. The study's findings and limits: The study found TRBV5-6, TRBV5-1 and TRBV20-1 among about 5 TRBV segments more frequent in patients than controls.

The sample consisted of blood. These receptors all stem from a girl aged 5-17 years with multiple sclerosis.

This chain joins TRBV2 and TRBJ2-5; 7 positions match TRBD2. V lost 4 bases, J lost 4 bases, and 9 bases stayed unmatched. Germline CDR1 SNHLY, CDR2 FYNNEI. This CDR3 has 15 residues. Written as DNA, the CDR3 is TGTGCCAGCAGTGCCTCCGCGGGAGTTCGAGAGACCCAGTACTTC. It is translated as CASSASAGVRETQYF.

The rearrangement joins TRBV7-8 to TRBJ2-3; a weak D match, TRBD2 (5 bases). Trimming took 5 bases from V and 1 from J, leaving 22 bases between them. This CDR3 region has 18 residues. CDR1 and CDR2 (germline): SGHVS, FQNEAQ. For the CDR3, the DNA is TGTGCCAGCAGCCTCTACGGGCCTTCTCTGGGAGGCACAGATACGCAGTATTTT. Translated: CASSLYGPSLGGTDTQYF.

The V gene is TRBV5-6, the J gene TRBJ1-2; D gene unclear. The CDR3 consists of 13 residues. Trimming removed 4 bases from V and 7 bases from J, with 14 bases in between. Germline V lookup: CDR1 SGHDT, CDR2 YYEEEE. The CDR3 loop reads CASSLDRSIGYTF. CDR3 DNA: TGTGCCAGCAGCCTGGACCGGTCCATTGGCTACACCTTC.

V and J are TRBV29-1 and TRBJ1-2; D is possibly TRBD1 (6 bases). Germline CDR1 SQVTM, CDR2 ANQGSEA. The CDR3 is made up of 12 amino acids. With 3 bases removed from V and 6 bases from J, the gap between germline ends came to 11 bases. The CDR3 is CSVDQGTDGYTF. As DNA, the CDR3 is TGCAGCGTTGACCAGGGGACTGATGGCTACACCTTC.

Written as DNA, the CDR3 is TGTGCCAGCGGGAAACCGGGACTAGCGAGGTTTGAGCAGTTCTTC. It encodes CASGKPGLARFEQFF. The chain employs TRBV12-3 or TRBV12-4 and TRBJ2-1; TRBD2 matches at 10 bases. The CDR3 extends over 15 amino acids. J was trimmed by 9 bases and V by 8 bases; bases with no gene match: 13.

V is TRBV6-2 or TRBV6-3 and J is TRBJ2-1; 11 bases are a match to TRBD2. J gave up 7 bases and V 5 bases, and 7 bases lay outside the gene matches. Germline V gene sequence: CDR1 MNHEY, CDR2 SVGEGT. The CDR3 length is 15 residues. The CDR3 nucleotides read TGTGCCAGCAGTGGCTCTAGCGGGAGGAGGAATGAGCAGTTCTTC. Translated, it gives CASSGSSGRRNEQFF.

Comment on this clonotype: The junction departs from germline at one end; a sequencing error may be responsible. The chain carries TRBV5-1 and TRBJ2-1; D may correspond to TRBD1 or TRBD2 (5 bases each). Germline CDR1 SGHRS, CDR2 YFSETQ. This CDR3 is built from 17 residues. The CDR3 nucleotides read TGCGCCAGCAGCGCCCGGGACGGATGGCGCTCCTACGATGAGCAGTTCTTC. Protein product: CASSARDGWRSYDEQFF.

The CDR3 region is CASRRGGFVSGYTF. CDR3 in DNA: TGTGCCAGCCGACGGGGAGGTTTCGTGAGTGGCTACACCTTC. This chain links TRBV27 with TRBJ1-2; D unresolved. CDR3 length: 14 residues. Trimming cost V 8 bases and J 7 bases, with 20 bases left between them. The V gene's germline CDR1 is MNHEY and CDR2 SMNVEV (reference sequence).

This sequence joins TRBV13 and TRBJ2-3, with 8 positions matching TRBD2. The J segment lost 1 base and the V segment lost 5 bases, leaving 11 bases of the junction unmatched. The germline gives CDR1 PRHDT, CDR2 FYEKMQ (reference sequence). The CDR3 is 17 amino acids. The CDR3 sequence is CASSQLGKLAGTDTQYF. CDR3 nucleotides: TGTGCCAGCAGCCAATTAGGGAAACTAGCGGGCACAGATACGCAGTATTTT.

This sequence joins TRBV12-3 or TRBV12-4 and TRBJ2-7; TRBD2 is a possible D gene (7 bases). The V end lost 7 bases, the J end lost 6 bases, and 22 bases lay between the germline ends. The CDR3 is 15 amino acids. The CDR3 here is CASTYRGGDWGEQYF. CDR3 nucleotide sequence: TGTGCCAGCACCTACCGAGGGGGGGACTGGGGCGAGCAGTACTTC.

The chain has TRBV4-1 and TRBJ2-1, with 13 positions matching TRBD2. The trim removed 0 bases at V and 2 bases at J, leaving 7 bases unmatched. CDR3 length equals 19 residues. CDR1 MGHRA and CDR2 YSYEKL come from the germline V gene. CDR3 in amino acids: CASSQDNTGTSGAYNEQFF. In nucleotides, the CDR3 is TGCGCCAGCAGCCAAGATAATACCGGGACTAGCGGGGCCTACAATGAGCAGTTCTTC.

This clonotype came up a few times. V and J are TRBV9 and TRBJ1-2; D remains ambiguous. This CDR3 contains 15 residues. Trimming took off 0 bases at V and 3 bases at J, with 12 bases between the two ends. From germline, CDR1 is SGDLS and CDR2 YYNGEE. Here the CDR3 DNA reads TGTGCCAGCAGCGTAGCGAAAGGGATCGACTATGGCTACACCTTC. Its protein is CASSVAKGIDYGYTF.

The chain links TRBV15 to TRBJ2-3, with 8 bases lining up with TRBD2. The CDR3 has 18 amino acids. Germline CDR1 is LNHNV and CDR2 is YYDKDF (reference sequence). After removal of 2 bases from V and 6 bases from J, the junction contained 16 bases not matched to a gene. For the CDR3, the DNA is TGTGCCACCAGCAGACCCACCCTGGCGGGAGGAGCCCCGGATACGCAGTATTTT. Its translation: CATSRPTLAGGAPDTQYF.

This clonotype has only a few counts. The chain links TRBV10-3 to TRBJ1-5; D gene ambiguous. This CDR3 has 18 amino acids. Germline lookup yields CDR1 ENHRY and CDR2 SYGVKD. Deletions cut 2 bases from V and 2 bases from J, with 19 bases between. CDR3 in DNA: TGTGCCATCAGTGAGAGCGGGATCACAGTTGTAGGCAATCAGCCCCAGCATTTT. Amino acid sequence: CAISESGITVVGNQPQHF.

This clonotype was observed once. The CDR3 DNA reads as TGTGCCAGCAACTTAGGTGAGGGGAGAGCTTTCTTT. Its protein is CASNLGEGRAFF. This chain connects TRBV12-3 or TRBV12-4 to TRBJ1-1; tentatively, D is TRBD1 (5 bases). V was clipped by 7 bases and J by 10 bases, with 16 bases between them. The CDR3 has 12 residues.

This rearrangement joins TRBV20-1 to TRBJ1-1, with D possibly matching TRBD1 (5 bases). Germline V gene sequence: CDR1 DFQATT, CDR2 SNEGSKA (reference sequence). The CDR3 covers 14 residues. V was trimmed by 1 base and J by 6 bases, leaving 15 bases between them. This CDR3 is CSARAGNRGPEAFF. Here the CDR3 DNA reads TGCAGTGCTAGAGCAGGGAACCGAGGCCCTGAAGCTTTCTTT.

This clonotype showed up just a few times. The V gene is TRBV20-1, the J gene TRBJ2-3; D is unclear. The CDR3 has 13 residues. The germline V gene encodes CDR1 DFQATT and CDR2 SNEGSKA (reference sequence). The V end lost 4 bases, the J end lost 2 bases, and 10 bases lay between the germline ends. In DNA, the CDR3 is TGCAGTGCTAACCCTCCCAACACAGATACGCAGTATTTT. Protein: CSANPPNTDTQYF.

Concerning this clonotype itself: A read error may account for a junction end that differs from germline. The rearrangement joins TRBV29-1 to TRBJ2-2; D is possibly TRBD2 (5 bases). Germline assignment: CDR1 SQVTM and CDR2 ANQGSEA. This CDR3 comprises 14 residues. The CDR3: CSAEREFNGGELFF. The CDR3 DNA reads as TGCAGCGCTGAAAGGGAGTTTAACGGCGGGGAGCTGTTTTTT.